This entry lists 18 T cell receptor beta chains sequenced from one sample in a study of shared clonotypes between healthy human individuals. The data were produced by immunoSEQ multiplex PCR, yet TCRdb's version contains in-frame clones alone and is incomplete. Of 2,500,000 or so clones listed, about 92% are singletons. Sample: naive CD4+ T cells sorted from blood. Specified subset: CD45RA+ positively selected. These TCRs come from a young man in good health.

The chain combines TRBV6-1 with TRBJ1-5, with D unresolved. Germline-derived CDR1 and CDR2 are MNHNS and SASEGT. This CDR3 is 14 amino acids long. Trimming left V 10 bases short and J 4 bases short, with 17 bases between. CDR3 residues: CATSYASGNQPQHF. CDR3 nucleotide sequence: TGTGCCACCTCCTACGCCTCTGGGAATCAGCCCCAGCATTTT.

The chain is built from TRBV30 and TRBJ1-3; the D gene is possibly TRBD1 (5 bases). The V end lost 3 bases, the J end lost 4 bases, and 10 bases lay between the germline ends. The germline V gene encodes CDR1 GTSNPN and CDR2 SVGIG (reference sequence). The CDR3 covers 13 residues. The CDR3 region is CAWRRAGGNTIYF. The CDR3 DNA reads TGTGCCTGGAGAAGGGCAGGGGGAAACACCATATATTTT.

This clone was counted a single time. The DNA of the CDR3 is TGTGCCAGCAGCCCTGACAGCCTAGCCAAAAACATTCAGTACTTC. Its protein product is CASSPDSLAKNIQYF. The rearrangement links TRBV11-2 to TRBJ2-4; D is perhaps TRBD1 (5 bases). Germline CDR1 is SGHAT and CDR2 is FQNNGV. V lost 5 bases and J 0 bases, leaving 11 bases between the germline ends. This CDR3 is built from 15 residues.

Here the CDR3 reads CAISGVGPRTDTQYF. The CDR3 region has the DNA TGTGCCATCAGTGGTGTAGGTCCCCGCACAGATACGCAGTATTTT. The genes are TRBV10-3 and TRBJ2-3, with unresolved D. The CDR3 totals 15 residues. V gave up 4 bases and J gave up 1 base, with 12 bases separating them. In germline, CDR1 is ENHRY, CDR2 SYGVKD.

The chain uses TRBV5-1 and TRBJ1-1, with 11 nucleotides matching TRBD1. CDR1 is SGHRS, CDR2 YFSETQ, per germline. The V gene end was trimmed by 3 bases and the J gene end by 5 bases; junction bases not matched to a gene: 12. The CDR3 runs 17 residues. CDR3 region: CASSSRTTGTGGTEAFF. In DNA, the CDR3 is TGCGCCAGCAGCTCCCGAACGACCGGGACAGGGGGGACTGAAGCTTTCTTT.

The sample holds one count of this clone. This chain uses TRBV7-2 with TRBJ2-3; D is unclear. The CDR3 has 14 amino acids. Per the germline V gene, CDR1 is SGHTA and CDR2 is FQGNSA. Trimming removed 5 bases at V and 2 bases at J, with 11 bases between. The CDR3 DNA reads TGTGCCAGCAGCCTCCGACTGGCCACAGATACGCAGTATTTT. This encodes CASSLRLATDTQYF.

This clone has only one observation. V and J are TRBV5-4 and TRBJ2-6; tentatively, D is TRBD1 (6 bases). Trimming removed 4 bases from V and 12 bases from J, with 17 bases in between. Germline V gene data show CDR1 as SGHNT and CDR2 as YYREEE (reference sequence). The CDR3 consists of 14 residues. The CDR3 DNA is TGTGCCAGCAGCGTGGACAGCCTTGCAAGCGTCCTGACTTTC. Encoded protein: CASSVDSLASVLTF.

This clone has only a few counts. This chain connects TRBV30 to TRBJ1-6, with TRBD1 identical over 7 bases. The CDR3 loop spans 13 amino acids. The V and J ends lost 7 bases and 4 bases, in that order; junction bases with no gene match: 4. CDR1 and CDR2 from the germline V gene are GTSNPN and SVGIG (reference sequence). CDR3 loop: CASAGQYNSPLHF. In DNA form, the CDR3 reads TGTGCCTCCGCGGGACAGTATAATTCACCCCTCCACTTT.

This chain joins TRBV5-6 and TRBJ1-1; the D is unclear. Germline CDR1 SGHDT, CDR2 YYEEEE. CDR3 length: 14 amino acids. V was pared by 0 bases and J by 2 bases, with 8 bases between. CDR3 residues: CASSLVSSNTEAFF. CDR3 nucleotide sequence: TGTGCCAGCAGCTTGGTCTCCTCAAACACTGAAGCTTTCTTT. The entire variable domain, with the rest obtained from reference TRBV5-6 and TRBJ1-1, is as follows: DAGVTQSPTHLIKTRGQQVTLRCSPKSGHDTVSWYQQALGQGPQFIFQYYEEEERQRGNFPDRFSGHQFPNYSSELNVNALLLGDSALYLCASSLVSSNTEAFFGQGTRLTVV.

The chain recombines TRBV9 with TRBJ2-3; 10 nucleotides align to TRBD1. CDR3 length: 16 residues. The V gene end was trimmed by 5 bases and the J gene end by 2 bases; junction bases not matched to a gene: 8. The V gene's germline CDR1 is SGDLS and CDR2 YYNGEE. CDR3 nucleotide sequence: TGTGCCAGCAGTGGGGACAGGGGCCTTAACACAGATACGCAGTATTTT. Its protein is CASSGDRGLNTDTQYF.

The V gene is TRBV18, the J gene TRBJ1-6; 7 bases are shared with TRBD1. CDR1 and CDR2 from the germline V gene are KGHSH and LQKENI. The ends lost 3 bases at V and 4 bases at J; junction bases unmatched: 6. The CDR3 runs to 16 residues. CDR3 bases: TGTGCCAGCTCACCGTCCGGGACAGTATATAATTCACCCCTCCACTTT. Protein sequence: CASSPSGTVYNSPLHF.

This clone appeared once. The rearrangement links TRBV5-3 to TRBJ1-1; D uncertain. TRBV5-3 falls under the ORF class, with uncertain function. The ends were cut back, 4 bases at V and 3 bases at J, with 13 bases in the middle. This CDR3 comprises 14 residues. The CDR3 DNA follows: TGTGCCAGAAGCCCGGAGGCGGGAGACACTGAAGCTTTCTTT. Protein: CARSPEAGDTEAFF.

The V call is TRBV7-2, the J call TRBJ2-5, with 8 bases aligning to TRBD2. Germline loops: CDR1 SGHTA, CDR2 FQGNSA. V dropped 7 bases and J dropped 5; count of bases not matched to a gene: 6. The CDR3 contains 13 residues. The DNA for the CDR3 is TGTGCCAGCACCCGGGGGGGTCTTGAGACCCAGTACTTC. Protein product: CASTRGGLETQYF.

The gene calls are TRBV28 and TRBJ2-1; 7 bases are a match to TRBD2. Germline V gene lookup returns CDR1 MDHEN and CDR2 SYDVKM. The CDR3 runs to 18 residues. With V trimmed by 4 bases and J by 0 bases, 12 bases remained unmatched. In DNA, the CDR3 is TGTGCCAGCAGTTCCTCGGGGATGCGGGGGAGCTCCTACAATGAGCAGTTCTTC. Its protein product is CASSSSGMRGSSYNEQFF.

The chain joins TRBV5-1 to TRBJ2-2; 8 bases line up with TRBD1. The CDR3 spans 17 residues. After removal of 3 bases from V and 0 bases from J, the junction contained 7 bases not matched to a gene. Germline V gene sequence: CDR1 SGHRS, CDR2 YFSETQ. The CDR3: CASSSGTGHANTGELFF. The CDR3 DNA follows: TGCGCCAGCAGCTCGGGGACAGGACACGCGAACACCGGGGAGCTGTTTTTT.

As to this clone: The same CDR3 also results from other DNA sequences found in this sample. CDR3 sequence: CASSLEAANYGYTF. The CDR3 DNA is TGCGCCAGCAGCTTGGAAGCAGCCAACTATGGCTACACCTTC. This chain uses TRBV5-1 with TRBJ1-2; D gene ambiguous. Trimming removed 0 bases at V and 2 bases at J, with 8 bases between. This CDR3 comprises 14 residues. Per germline, CDR1 SGHRS and CDR2 YFSETQ.

Concerning this clone: The same CDR3 is also encoded by other DNA sequences in this sample. This CDR3 is CASSVGVGSYEQYF. The DNA for the CDR3 is TGTGCCAGCAGCGTAGGGGTCGGGAGCTACGAGCAGTACTTC. The V and J genes are TRBV9 and TRBJ2-7, with D maybe TRBD2 (6 bases). Germline V gene sequence: CDR1 SGDLS, CDR2 YYNGEE. V was trimmed by 0 bases and J by 3 bases, leaving 10 bases between them. The CDR3 loop spans 14 amino acids.

V gene TRBV29-1 combines with J gene TRBJ1-2; 12 nucleotides agree with TRBD1. The CDR3 loop spans 17 amino acids. CDR1 and CDR2 from the germline V gene are SQVTM and ANQGSEA. The V segment lost 5 bases and the J segment 4 bases; nucleotides outside the gene matches: 14. DNA for the CDR3: TGCAGCGTTCTACCCTGGGACAGGGGGCTTTCTGGCTATGGCTACACCTTC. It translates to CSVLPWDRGLSGYGYTF.